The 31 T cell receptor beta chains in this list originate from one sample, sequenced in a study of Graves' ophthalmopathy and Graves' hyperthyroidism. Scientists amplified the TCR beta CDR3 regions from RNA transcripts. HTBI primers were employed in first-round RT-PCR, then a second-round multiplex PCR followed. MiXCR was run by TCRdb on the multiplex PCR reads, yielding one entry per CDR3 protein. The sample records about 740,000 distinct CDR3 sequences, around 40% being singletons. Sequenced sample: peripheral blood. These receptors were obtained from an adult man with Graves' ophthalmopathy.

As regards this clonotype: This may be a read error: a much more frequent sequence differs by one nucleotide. The CDR3 here is CASSLPGPQETQYF. The CDR3 coding sequence is TGTGCCAGCAGCTTACCGGGACCCCAAGAGACCCAGTACTTC. The rearrangement joins TRBV7-2 to TRBJ2-5; tentatively, D is TRBD1 or TRBD2 (5 bases each). Germline-derived CDR1 and CDR2 are SGHTA and FQGNSA. This CDR3 is built from 14 residues. Trimming stripped 2 bases from V and 1 base from J, with 8 bases between.

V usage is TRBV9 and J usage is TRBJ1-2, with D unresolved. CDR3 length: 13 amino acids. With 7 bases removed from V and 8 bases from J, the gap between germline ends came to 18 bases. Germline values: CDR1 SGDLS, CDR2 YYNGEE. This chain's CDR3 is CASAGGFSEGYTF. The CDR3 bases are TGTGCCAGCGCCGGAGGGTTCTCGGAGGGCTACACCTTC. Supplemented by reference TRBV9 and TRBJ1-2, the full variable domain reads DSGVTQTPKHLITATGQRVTLRCSPRSGDLSVYWYQQSLDQGLQFLIQYYNGEERAKGNILERFSAQQFPDLHSELNLSSLELGDSALYFCASAGGFSEGYTFGSGTRLTVV.

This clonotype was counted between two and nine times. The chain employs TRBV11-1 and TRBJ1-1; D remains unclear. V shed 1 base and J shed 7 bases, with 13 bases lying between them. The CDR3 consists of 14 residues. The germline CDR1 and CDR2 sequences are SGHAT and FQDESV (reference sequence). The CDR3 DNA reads TGTGCCAGCAGCTTAGTATCGGTCCGGGGTGAAGCTTTCTTT. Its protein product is CASSLVSVRGEAFF.

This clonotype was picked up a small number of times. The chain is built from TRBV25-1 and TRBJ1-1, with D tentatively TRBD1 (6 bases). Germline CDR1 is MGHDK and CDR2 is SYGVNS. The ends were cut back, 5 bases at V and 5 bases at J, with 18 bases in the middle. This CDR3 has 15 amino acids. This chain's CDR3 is CASSNMGASGTEAFF. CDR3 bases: TGTGCCAGCAGTAATATGGGGGCGTCGGGAACTGAAGCTTTCTTT.

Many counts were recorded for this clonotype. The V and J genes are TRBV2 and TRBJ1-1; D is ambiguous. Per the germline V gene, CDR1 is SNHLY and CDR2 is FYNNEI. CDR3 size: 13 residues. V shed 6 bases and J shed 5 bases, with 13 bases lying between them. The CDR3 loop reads CASSGPWGTEAFF. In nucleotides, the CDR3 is TGTGCCAGCAGCGGTCCCTGGGGTACTGAAGCTTTCTTT. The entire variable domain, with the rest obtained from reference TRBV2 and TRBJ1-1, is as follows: EPEVTQTPSHQVTQMGQEVILRCVPISNHLYFYWYRQILGQKVEFLVSFYNNEISEKSEIFDDQFSVERPDGSNFTLKIRSTKLEDSAMYFCASSGPWGTEAFFGQGTRLTVV.

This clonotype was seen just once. In DNA form, the CDR3 reads TGTGCCAGCAGACCTCCTTTGAACACTGAAGCTTTCTTT. Translated, it gives CASRPPLNTEAFF. The chain uses TRBV7-2 and TRBJ1-1, with D unresolved. The germline V and J ends were trimmed by 6 bases and 0 bases, with 8 bases remaining between them. Germline-derived CDR1 and CDR2 are SGHTA and FQGNSA. The CDR3 totals 13 residues.

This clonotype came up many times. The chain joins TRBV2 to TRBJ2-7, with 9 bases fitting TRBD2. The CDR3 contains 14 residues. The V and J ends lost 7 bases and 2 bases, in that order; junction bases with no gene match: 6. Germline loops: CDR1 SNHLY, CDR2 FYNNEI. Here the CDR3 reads CASTAAGGPYEQYF. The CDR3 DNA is TGTGCCAGCACTGCTGCGGGAGGGCCCTACGAGCAGTACTTC.

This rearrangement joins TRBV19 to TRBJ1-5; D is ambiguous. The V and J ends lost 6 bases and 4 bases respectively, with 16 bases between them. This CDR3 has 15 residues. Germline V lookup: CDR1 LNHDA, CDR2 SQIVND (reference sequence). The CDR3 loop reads CASRYLSAGNQPQHF. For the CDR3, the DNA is TGTGCCAGTAGATACCTCAGCGCGGGGAATCAGCCCCAGCATTTT.

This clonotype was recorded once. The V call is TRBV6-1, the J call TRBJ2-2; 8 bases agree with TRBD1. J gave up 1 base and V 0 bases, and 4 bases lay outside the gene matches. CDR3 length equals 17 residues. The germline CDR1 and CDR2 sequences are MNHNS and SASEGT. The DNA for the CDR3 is TGTGCCAGCAGTGAAGCGCAGGGGGCGGGGAACACCGGGGAGCTGTTTTTT. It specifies CASSEAQGAGNTGELFF.

DNA of the CDR3: TGTGCCTGGAGTGTACAGGAGAACACTGAAGCTTTCTTT. It is translated as CAWSVQENTEAFF. The V and J genes are TRBV30 and TRBJ1-1; TRBD1 is a possible D gene (5 bases). V lost 0 bases and J lost 1, with 6 bases in between. The germline gives CDR1 GTSNPN, CDR2 SVGIG (reference sequence). The CDR3 totals 13 residues.

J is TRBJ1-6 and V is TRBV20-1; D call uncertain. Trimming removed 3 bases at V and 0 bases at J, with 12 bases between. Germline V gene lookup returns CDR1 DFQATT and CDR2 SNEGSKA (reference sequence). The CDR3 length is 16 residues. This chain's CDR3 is CSASRGSGSYNSPLHF. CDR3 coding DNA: TGCAGTGCTAGCCGTGGGAGTGGCTCCTATAATTCACCCCTCCACTTT.

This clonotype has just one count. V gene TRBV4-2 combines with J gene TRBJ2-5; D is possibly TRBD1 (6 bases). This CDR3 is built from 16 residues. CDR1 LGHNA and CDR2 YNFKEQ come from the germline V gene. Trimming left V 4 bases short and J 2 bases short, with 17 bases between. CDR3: CASSRRSAGVQETQYF. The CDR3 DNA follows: TGTGCCAGCAGCCGTCGGTCAGCAGGGGTTCAAGAGACCCAGTACTTC.

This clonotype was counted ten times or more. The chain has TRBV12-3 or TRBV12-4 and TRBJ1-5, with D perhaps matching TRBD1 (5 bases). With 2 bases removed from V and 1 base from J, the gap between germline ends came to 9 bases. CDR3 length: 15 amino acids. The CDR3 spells CASSLPGLSNQPQHF. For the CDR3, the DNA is TGTGCCAGCAGTTTACCAGGGTTGAGCAATCAGCCCCAGCATTTT.

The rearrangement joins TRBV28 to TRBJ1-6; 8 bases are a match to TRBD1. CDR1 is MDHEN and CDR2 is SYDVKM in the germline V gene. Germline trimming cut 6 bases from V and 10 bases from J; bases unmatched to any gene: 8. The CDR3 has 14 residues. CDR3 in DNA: TGTGCCAGCAGCTACAGGGGGGTACGCTCACCCCTCCACTTT. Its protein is CASSYRGVRSPLHF.

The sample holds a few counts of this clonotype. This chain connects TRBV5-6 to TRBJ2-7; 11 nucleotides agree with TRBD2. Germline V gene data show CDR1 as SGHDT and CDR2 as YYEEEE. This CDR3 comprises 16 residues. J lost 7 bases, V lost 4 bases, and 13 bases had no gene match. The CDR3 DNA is TGTGCCAGCAGCCAAACCGGGACTAGCGGTGTCTGGGAGCAGTACTTC. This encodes CASSQTGTSGVWEQYF.

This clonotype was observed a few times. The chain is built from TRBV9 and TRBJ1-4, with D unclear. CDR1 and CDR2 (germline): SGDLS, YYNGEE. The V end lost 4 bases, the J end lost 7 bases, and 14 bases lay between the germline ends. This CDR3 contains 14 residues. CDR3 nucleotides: TGTGCCAGCAGCCCTGGAGGGCTTGGTGAAAAACTGTTTTTT. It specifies CASSPGGLGEKLFF.

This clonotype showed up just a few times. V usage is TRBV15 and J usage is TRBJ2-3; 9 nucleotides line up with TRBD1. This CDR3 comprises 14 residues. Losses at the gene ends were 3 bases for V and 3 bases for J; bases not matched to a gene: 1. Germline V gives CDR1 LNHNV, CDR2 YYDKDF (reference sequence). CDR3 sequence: CATSRDRGTDTQYF. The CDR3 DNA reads TGTGCCACCAGCAGGGACAGGGGAACAGATACGCAGTATTTT.

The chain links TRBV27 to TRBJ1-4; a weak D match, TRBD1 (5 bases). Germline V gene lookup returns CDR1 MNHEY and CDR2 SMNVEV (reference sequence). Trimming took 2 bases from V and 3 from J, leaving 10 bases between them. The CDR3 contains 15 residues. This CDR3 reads CASSLQGGANEKLFF. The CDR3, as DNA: TGTGCCAGCAGTTTACAGGGAGGAGCTAATGAAAAACTGTTTTTT.

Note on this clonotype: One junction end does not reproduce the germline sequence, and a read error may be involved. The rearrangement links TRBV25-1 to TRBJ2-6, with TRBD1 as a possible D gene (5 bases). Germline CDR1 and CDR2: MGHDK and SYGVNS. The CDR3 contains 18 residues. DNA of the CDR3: TGCGCCAGCAGCCAAGATTGGCAGTTCCTCCCTGGGGCCAACGTCCTGACCTTC. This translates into CASSQDWQFLPGANVLTF. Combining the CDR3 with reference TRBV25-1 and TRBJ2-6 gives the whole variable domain EADIYQTPRYLVIGTGKKITLECSQTMGHDKMYWYQQDPGMELHLIHYSYGVNSTEKGDLSSESTVSRIRTEHFPLTLESARPSHTSQYLCASSQDWQFLPGANVLTFGAGSRLTVL.

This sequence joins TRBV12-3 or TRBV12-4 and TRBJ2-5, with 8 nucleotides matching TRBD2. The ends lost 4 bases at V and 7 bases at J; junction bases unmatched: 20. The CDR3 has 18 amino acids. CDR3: CASSYRTGLSGTPGTQYF. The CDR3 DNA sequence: TGTGCCAGCAGTTATCGTACAGGCCTTAGCGGGACCCCAGGGACCCAGTACTTC.

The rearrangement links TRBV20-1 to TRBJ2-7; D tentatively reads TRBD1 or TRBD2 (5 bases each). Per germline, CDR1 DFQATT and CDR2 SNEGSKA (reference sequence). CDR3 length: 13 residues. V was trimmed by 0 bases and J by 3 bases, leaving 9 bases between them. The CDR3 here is CSAREGRGYEQYF. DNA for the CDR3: TGCAGTGCTAGAGAGGGACGGGGCTACGAGCAGTACTTC.

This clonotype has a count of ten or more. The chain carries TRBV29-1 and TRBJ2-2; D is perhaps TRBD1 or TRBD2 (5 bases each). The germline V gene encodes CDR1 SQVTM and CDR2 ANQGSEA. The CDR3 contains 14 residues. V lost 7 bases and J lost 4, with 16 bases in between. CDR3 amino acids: CSATGARRTGELFF. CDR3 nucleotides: TGCAGCGCAACCGGGGCCCGTCGCACCGGGGAGCTGTTTTTT.

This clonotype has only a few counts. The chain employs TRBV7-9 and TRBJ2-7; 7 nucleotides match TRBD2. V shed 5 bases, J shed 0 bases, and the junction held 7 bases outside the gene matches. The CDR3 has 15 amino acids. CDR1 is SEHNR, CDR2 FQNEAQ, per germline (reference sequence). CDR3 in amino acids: CASSRKRELSYEQYF. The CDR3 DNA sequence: TGTGCCAGCAGCAGAAAGCGGGAACTCTCCTACGAGCAGTACTTC.

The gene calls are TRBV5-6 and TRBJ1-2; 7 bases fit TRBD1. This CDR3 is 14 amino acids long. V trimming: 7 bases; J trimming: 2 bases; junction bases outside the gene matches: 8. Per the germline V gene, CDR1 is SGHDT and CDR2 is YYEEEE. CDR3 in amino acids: CASLQQGTNYGYTF. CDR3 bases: TGTGCCAGCCTGCAACAGGGGACAAACTATGGCTACACCTTC.

CDR3 in amino acids: CASSKINSPLHF. As DNA, the CDR3 is TGTGCCAGCAGCAAGATTAATTCACCCCTCCACTTT. The chain uses TRBV9 and TRBJ1-6; D call uncertain. The CDR3 has 12 residues. Per germline, CDR1 SGDLS and CDR2 YYNGEE. V was clipped by 4 bases and J by 6 bases, with 5 bases between them.

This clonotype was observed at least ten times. The CDR3 DNA is TGTGCCAGCAGCTCCGGGGCCTATGGCTACACCTTC. It translates to CASSSGAYGYTF. The chain is built from TRBV28 and TRBJ1-2; the D gene is possibly TRBD1 (5 bases). The CDR3 extends over 12 amino acids. V lost 6 bases and J lost 4, with 9 bases in between. Per the germline V gene, CDR1 is MDHEN and CDR2 is SYDVKM.

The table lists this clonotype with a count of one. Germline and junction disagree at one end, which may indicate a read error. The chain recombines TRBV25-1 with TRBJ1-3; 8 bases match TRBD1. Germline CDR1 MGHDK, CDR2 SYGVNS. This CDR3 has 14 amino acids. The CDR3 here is CASSLGQGGNTIHF. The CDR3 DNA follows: TGTGCCAGCAGCCTTGGACAGGGAGGAAACACCATACATTTT.

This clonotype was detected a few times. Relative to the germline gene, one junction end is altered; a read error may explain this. The CDR3 DNA reads TGTGCCAGCAGCTTAGGCCAGGGGCCTCCCCTCTTC. Translation: CASSLGQGPPLF. This chain connects TRBV7-9 to TRBJ2-5, with TRBD1 as a possible D gene (6 bases). The germline V gene encodes CDR1 SEHNR and CDR2 FQNEAQ (reference sequence). The CDR3 covers 12 residues.

Here the CDR3 reads CASSLEFRGELFF. The CDR3 DNA sequence: TGTGCCAGCAGCTTAGAATTCCGCGGGGAGCTGTTTTTT. The chain links TRBV7-9 to TRBJ2-2; no clear D gene. This CDR3 has 13 amino acids. Looked up from germline, CDR1 is SEHNR and CDR2 is FQNEAQ (reference sequence). V lost 1 base and J 7 bases, leaving 7 bases between the germline ends.

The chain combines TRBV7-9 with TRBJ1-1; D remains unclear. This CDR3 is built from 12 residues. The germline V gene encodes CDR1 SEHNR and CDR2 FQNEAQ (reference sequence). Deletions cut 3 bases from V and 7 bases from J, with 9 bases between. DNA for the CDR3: TGTGCCAGCAGCTTTCATTACAATGAAGCTTTCTTT. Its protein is CASSFHYNEAFF.

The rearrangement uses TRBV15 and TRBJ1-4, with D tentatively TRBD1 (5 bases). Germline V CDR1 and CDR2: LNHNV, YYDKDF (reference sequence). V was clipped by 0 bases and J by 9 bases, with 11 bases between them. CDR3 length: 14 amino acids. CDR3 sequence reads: CATSRDSRGQKLFF. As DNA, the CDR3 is TGTGCCACCAGCAGAGATAGTAGGGGACAAAAACTGTTTTTT.